The rows below give T cell receptor beta chains drawn from one sample of a study of post-analysis software for immune sequencing data. TCRdb used MiXCR to reprocess the PCR reads, holding one entry per CDR3 protein. This repertoire shows almost 700,000 distinct CDR3 sequences, 55% to 60% found once; its top ten account for about 11%. The sample comprised blood. The receptors stem from a girl aged 2 to 10 with multiple sclerosis. Each CDR3 is given with its conserved first and last residue. D genes are given only for firm matches. Expanded clones are given a class, and other clones once, few, many or no size at all.

d_call j_call v_call clone_size cdr3_aa cdr3_nt
. TRBJ1-2 TRBV7-9 once CASSFQRVHTF TGTGCCAGCAGCTTTCAGCGGGTCCACACCTTC
TRBD2 TRBJ2-7 TRBV20-1 . CSVFGSGASYEQYF TGCAGTGTTTTCGGCAGCGGGGCCTCCTACGAGCAGTACTTC
. TRBJ1-1 TRBV28 . CASRSAGRNTEAFF TGTGCCAGCAGGAGCGCCGGACGTAACACTGAAGCTTTCTTT
TRBD1 TRBJ2-3 TRBV25-1 . CASTTGGTDTQYF TGTGCTAGTACGACAGGGGGCACAGATACGCAGTATTTT
TRBD2 TRBJ2-3 TRBV5-1 . CASSFSGSSIADTQYF TGCGCCAGCAGCTTCAGCGGGAGTTCAATAGCAGATACGCAGTATTTT
TRBD2 TRBJ2-7 TRBV29-1 once CSVGVSGVRDSYEQYF TGCAGCGTTGGTGTTAGCGGGGTGAGGGATTCCTACGAGCAGTACTTC
TRBD1 TRBJ2-7 TRBV30 . CAWRTGTEQYF TGTGCCTGGAGGACAGGGACCGAGCAGTACTTC
. TRBJ1-5 TRBV12-3/TRBV12-4 . CASSFRPIQGYQPQHF TGTGCCAGCAGTTTTCGACCGATACAGGGTTATCAGCCCCAGCATTTT
TRBD1 TRBJ1-1 TRBV12-3/TRBV12-4 once CASSQRTGLNTEAFF TGTGCCAGCAGCCAACGGACAGGATTGAACACTGAAGCTTTCTTT
. TRBJ1-2 TRBV7-3 . CASSLNGRTNYGYTF TGTGCCAGCAGCTTAAATGGACGGACCAACTATGGCTACACCTTC
. TRBJ2-1 TRBV4-1 . CASSQTTWGRDNEQFF TGCGCCAGCAGCCAAACGACCTGGGGCAGAGACAATGAGCAGTTCTTC
. TRBJ1-4 TRBV5-1 . CASSFDRSNEKLFF TGCGCCAGCAGCTTCGACAGAAGTAATGAAAAACTGTTTTTT
TRBD1 TRBJ1-3 TRBV6-5 . CASSYSSGQGPSSGNTIYF TGTGCCAGCAGTTACTCTTCCGGACAGGGCCCTTCCTCTGGAAACACCATATATTTT
TRBD2 TRBJ2-1 TRBV29-1 . CSAPGTSGYNEQFF TGCAGCGCGCCAGGGACTAGCGGGTACAATGAGCAGTTCTTC
TRBD2 TRBJ2-1 TRBV12-3/TRBV12-4 . CASSPPGTNYNEQFF TGTGCCAGCAGCCCACCAGGGACTAACTACAATGAGCAGTTCTTC
. TRBJ2-5 TRBV20-1 . CSAGRDSGYQETQYF TGCAGTGCGGGGCGGGACTCGGGGTACCAAGAGACCCAGTACTTC
TRBD2 TRBJ2-7 TRBV20-1 . CSATTTSGSFSYNEQYF TGCAGTGCCACTACCACTAGCGGGAGTTTCTCCTACAATGAGCAGTACTTC
TRBD2 TRBJ2-7 TRBV5-1 . CASSPWWWDYGFYEQYF TGCGCCAGCAGCCCCTGGTGGTGGGACTACGGATTCTACGAGCAGTACTTC
TRBD1 TRBJ2-3 TRBV4-2 . CASSQEGGLGGTGGWDTQYF TGTGCCAGCAGCCAAGAAGGAGGTCTTGGAGGGACAGGGGGGTGGGATACGCAGTATTTT
TRBD1 TRBJ2-3 TRBV27 . CASSLWQGDTDTQYF TGTGCCAGCAGTTTATGGCAGGGGGACACAGATACGCAGTATTTT
. TRBJ2-7 TRBV11-2 few CASSPPFLYEQYF TGTGCCAGCAGCCCCCCGTTTCTATACGAGCAGTACTTC
. TRBJ2-7 TRBV6-2/TRBV6-3 . CASRYLRTDKQYF TGTGCCAGCAGGTACCTCCGAACAGATAAGCAGTACTTC
. TRBJ1-4 TRBV20-1 once CSARETAGAEKLFF TGCAGTGCTAGAGAGACAGCCGGAGCCGAAAAACTGTTTTTT
. TRBJ2-3 TRBV11-3 . CASSLGEPDTQYF TGTGCCAGCAGCTTAGGGGAACCAGATACGCAGTATTTT
. TRBJ2-2 TRBV7-2 . CASSLLQAPSREELFF TGTGCCAGCAGCTTACTACAGGCTCCCAGCAGGGAGGAGCTGTTTTTT
. TRBJ2-7 TRBV7-8 . CASSPRFGVQYF TGTGCCAGCAGCCCTAGGTTTGGTGTGCAGTACTTC
TRBD1 TRBJ2-5 TRBV12-3/TRBV12-4 once CASSPPTGSLQEAQYF TGTGCCAGCAGTCCCCCGACAGGGTCCCTCCAAGAGGCCCAGTACTTC
. TRBJ2-7 TRBV12-3/TRBV12-4 few CASSSPDYEQYF TGTGCCAGCAGTTCCCCTGATTACGAGCAGTACTTC
TRBD1 TRBJ2-1 TRBV7-9 . CASSRTGTNEQFF TGTGCCAGCAGTCGGACAGGGACGAATGAGCAGTTCTTC
TRBD2 TRBJ2-2 TRBV6-1 once CASSVGGGVRTGELFF TGTGCCAGCAGTGTCGGGGGAGGGGTCCGCACCGGGGAGCTGTTTTTT
TRBD1 TRBJ1-2 TRBV3-1 . CASSQGGQIYGYTF TGTGCCAGCAGCCAAGGGGGACAGATCTATGGCTACACCTTC
. TRBJ2-3 TRBV3-1 few CASLRQDTDTQYF TGTGCCAGCCTTCGACAGGACACAGATACGCAGTATTTT
TRBD1 TRBJ2-5 TRBV7-6 . CASSTGTAFQETQYF TGTGCCAGCAGCACCGGGACAGCGTTCCAAGAGACCCAGTACTTC
. TRBJ2-7 TRBV4-1 few CASSRLEGPSYEQYF TGCGCCAGCAGCCGGTTGGAGGGGCCCTCCTACGAGCAGTACTTC
. TRBJ2-3 TRBV7-3 . CASSSQGGTDTQYF TGTGCCAGCAGCTCCCAGGGGGGGACAGATACGCAGTATTTT
. TRBJ2-1 TRBV6-2/TRBV6-3 few CASSYSPPPQPGQFF TGTGCCAGCAGTTACTCCCCACCACCACAGCCCGGACAGTTCTTC
TRBD1 TRBJ2-1 TRBV20-1 . CSARDPGQGAPSSYNEQFF TGCAGTGCTAGAGATCCGGGACAGGGGGCCCCGAGCTCCTACAATGAGCAGTTCTTC
TRBD1 TRBJ2-7 TRBV10-2 few CASSESGTGSYEQYF TGCGCCAGCAGTGAGTCCGGGACAGGGTCTTACGAGCAGTACTTC
. TRBJ1-1 TRBV5-6 . CASNHLQGPQGTNTEAFF TGTGCCAGCAACCATTTACAGGGCCCCCAGGGCACGAACACTGAAGCTTTCTTT
. TRBJ2-1 TRBV5-1 . CASSWEGAPPSWQFF TGCGCCAGCAGCTGGGAGGGGGCCCCCCCCAGTTGGCAGTTCTTC
. TRBJ1-6 TRBV12-3/TRBV12-4 . CASSTYQDSPLHF TGTGCCAGCAGCACATATCAGGATTCACCCCTCCACTTT
. TRBJ1-1 TRBV9 . CASSVGHPNTEAFF TGTGCCAGCAGCGTCGGACACCCGAACACTGAAGCTTTCTTT
TRBD2 TRBJ2-2 TRBV5-1 once CASSLAVVRGEPLSGELFF TGCGCCAGCAGCTTGGCCGTGGTGCGGGGGGAACCTCTGTCCGGGGAGCTGTTTTTT
. TRBJ2-3 TRBV11-2 . CASSPRDTHTDTQYF TGTGCCAGCAGCCCCCGGGACACTCACACAGATACGCAGTATTTT
. TRBJ2-5 TRBV2 few CASQRGARLETQYF TGTGCCAGTCAGAGAGGGGCCAGGCTAGAGACCCAGTACTTC
. TRBJ2-3 TRBV28 . CASEPSRRTDTQYF TGTGCCAGCGAACCTTCCCGGCGGACAGATACGCAGTATTTT
TRBD2 TRBJ2-3 TRBV5-1 once CASSRGRGLARGDTQYF TGCGCCAGCAGCCGAGGGCGGGGACTAGCAAGGGGGGATACGCAGTATTTT
. TRBJ1-2 TRBV3-1 . CASSQASYGYTF TGTGCCAGCAGCCAGGCGAGTTATGGCTACACCTTC
. TRBJ2-5 TRBV7-6 . CASSPNRGKFGETQYF TGTGCCAGCAGCCCAAACCGGGGGAAGTTTGGAGAGACCCAGTACTTC
. TRBJ2-3 TRBV5-1 . CASSLLIGGADTQYF TGCGCCAGCAGCCTGTTAATCGGGGGCGCAGATACGCAGTATTTT
. TRBJ1-6 TRBV5-1 . CASSLNSYNSPLHF TGCGCCAGCAGCTTAAACTCCTATAATTCACCCCTCCACTTT